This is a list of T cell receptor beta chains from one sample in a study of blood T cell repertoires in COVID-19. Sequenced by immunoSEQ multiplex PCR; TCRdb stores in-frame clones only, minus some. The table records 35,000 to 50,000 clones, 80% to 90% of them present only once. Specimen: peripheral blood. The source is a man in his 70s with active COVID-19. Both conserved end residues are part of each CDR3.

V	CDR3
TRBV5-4	CASSQGGGSGANVLTF
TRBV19	CASKWTGDYNEQFF
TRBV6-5	CASTWDRDTEAFF
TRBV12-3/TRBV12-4	CASSLLVQETQYF
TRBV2	CASGPSGGADTQYF
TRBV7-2	CASGGGTGDYEQYF
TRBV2	CASTRGNQPQHF
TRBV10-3	CAISMAGPNNQPQHF
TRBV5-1	CASSTGLGGGYTF
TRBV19	CASSTKGQENTEAFF
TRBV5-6	CASSLQGLGTDTQYF
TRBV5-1	CASTKDREYNEQFF
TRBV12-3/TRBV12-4	CASSPGPNQPQHF
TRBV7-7	CASSPDREGVNEQFF
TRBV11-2	CASSLSITGELFF
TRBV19	CASKTGTANSYEQYF
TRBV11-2	CASSSLRQGGYGYTF
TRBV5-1	CASSLGPSGNQPQHF
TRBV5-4	CASSPSGGSTDTQYF
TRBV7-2	CASSVGSYGNTIYF
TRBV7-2	CASSLEWASPPGELFF
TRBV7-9	CASSLGQGADTQYF
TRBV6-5	CARGDRANSPLHF
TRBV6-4	CASSITSGGADTQYF
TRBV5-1	CASSLGDRFYGYTF
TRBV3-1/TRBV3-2	CASSQGAGTRPLSYEQYF
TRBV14	CASSQDYGGGLNTEAFF
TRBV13	CASSVQGGVADTQYF
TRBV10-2	CASSDRDRTYEQYF
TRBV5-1	CASSQLAGANTGELFF
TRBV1	CTSSRRPGLSNYEQYF
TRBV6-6	CASRGLAGEKLFF
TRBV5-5	CASSSQNLLYGYTF